Listed below are T cell receptor beta chains from one sample, sequenced in a study of T cells in Graves' hyperthyroidism and ophthalmopathy. TCRdb called the multiplex PCR reads again in MiXCR, with one record for every CDR3 protein. The sample contains roughly 700,000 distinct CDR3 sequences, 13% to 15% of which appear only once. The source material was blood. These receptors all stem from a woman younger than 35 with Graves' hyperthyroidism. CDR3s include the opening cysteine and the closing phenylalanine or tryptophan. A D gene is named only where the DNA matches it firmly. Size is stated for part of the rows, as once, few or many counts, or as a class when the clone is expanded.

few	TRBJ1-1	TRBD1	TRBV7-2	CASSQDRVVSEAFF	TGTGCCAGCAGCCAGGACAGGGTTGTCTCTGAAGCTTTCTTT
many	TRBJ1-2	NA	TRBV3-1	CASSSDKNNYGYTF	TGTGCCAGCAGTTCGGACAAAAATAACTATGGCTACACCTTC
many	TRBJ2-1	TRBD2	TRBV20-1	CSASWNSGTHYNEQFF	TGCAGTGCTAGTTGGAATAGCGGGACCCATTACAATGAGCAGTTCTTC
many	TRBJ2-5	NA	TRBV18	CASSPLTGSQETQYF	TGTGCCAGCTCACCGCTCACAGGGAGCCAAGAGACCCAGTACTTC
many	TRBJ1-6	NA	TRBV20-1	CSARPGYGDSPLHF	TGCAGTGCTAGGCCAGGGTATGGGGATTCACCCCTCCACTTT
few	TRBJ2-1	NA	TRBV12-3/TRBV12-4	CASTGVSYNEQFF	TGTGCCAGCACAGGGGTCTCCTACAATGAGCAGTTCTTC
many	TRBJ1-1	TRBD1	TRBV27	CASSLSFRGLTTEAFF	TGTGCCAGCAGTTTATCGTTCAGGGGGCTAACGACTGAAGCTTTCTTT
many	TRBJ1-1	NA	TRBV20-1	CSARDSGTVNTEAFF	TGCAGTGCTAGAGATTCCGGGACTGTGAACACTGAAGCTTTCTTT
NA	TRBJ2-7	NA	TRBV4-1	CASSHYNSYEQYF	TGCGCCAGCAGCCACTACAACTCCTACGAGCAGTACTTC
many	TRBJ1-5	NA	TRBV11-2	CASSAQGQPQHF	TGTGCCAGCAGCGCGCAGGGTCAGCCCCAGCATTTT
few	TRBJ2-1	TRBD2	TRBV4-1	CASSQDGSLAGYNEQFF	TGCGCCAGCAGCCAAGATGGGAGTCTAGCGGGATACAATGAGCAGTTCTTC
many	TRBJ2-5	NA	TRBV24-1	CATSDFNQETQYF	TGTGCCACCAGTGATTTTAACCAAGAGACCCAGTACTTC
NA	TRBJ1-1	NA	TRBV25-1	CASSEWRLVPGTPNTEAFF	TGTGCCAGCAGTGAATGGAGGTTAGTTCCCGGGACACCTAACACTGAAGCTTTCTTT
many	TRBJ1-2	NA	TRBV11-2	CASSLGGPGTVDYGYTF	TGTGCCAGCAGCTTAGGGGGGCCCGGGACTGTGGACTATGGCTACACCTTC
NA	TRBJ1-2	NA	TRBV19	CATVSLEGPYGYTF	TGTGCCACCGTTTCTTTGGAGGGCCCATATGGCTACACCTTC
few	TRBJ1-5	NA	TRBV12-3/TRBV12-4	CASTMAPVSNQPQHF	TGTGCCAGCACCATGGCCCCCGTTAGCAATCAGCCCCAGCATTTT
many	TRBJ2-1	NA	TRBV2	CASSGELVTQNEQFF	TGTGCCAGCTCGGGGGAACTAGTCACTCAAAATGAGCAGTTCTTC
NA	TRBJ2-5	NA	TRBV9	CASSVAQGTETQYF	TGTGCCAGCAGCGTAGCTCAGGGTACGGAGACCCAGTACTTC
NA	TRBJ2-4	NA	TRBV20-1	CSGELVAKNIQYF	TGCAGTGGGGAGCTAGTCGCCAAAAACATTCAGTACTTC
many	TRBJ1-5	NA	TRBV28	CASSPTRAGNQPQHF	TGTGCCAGCAGCCCAACAAGGGCGGGCAATCAGCCCCAGCATTTT